This T cell receptor beta chain was profiled in a study of blood T cell repertoires in COVID-19. Study as a whole: Samples of COVID-19 (acute and convalescent) were obtained from the United States, Italy and Spain. In each case, the material was cDNA or gDNA derived from T cells, B-cell-depleted T cells, or PBMCs.

The authors' processing: Amplifying reference gene primers gave estimates of nucleated cell counts. Sequencing was performed with immunoSEQ multiplex PCR; in TCRdb, only in-frame clones are kept and a portion is missing. From that table come the V and J calls and clone size; the DNA was used to work out D and trimming. The data hold approximately 58,000 clones, with 80% to 90% observed a single time. Those enrolled in Seattle joined during active infection and were followed longitudinally afterward. The V gene's germline CDR1 is SGHTA and CDR2 FQGNSA. The CDR3 contains 16 residues. V lost 1 base, J lost 3 bases, and 3 bases stayed unmatched.

The chain is built from TRBV7-2 and TRBJ2-1; 10 bases map to TRBD2. Sequencing was done on a sample of peripheral blood. The origin of this receptor is a man in his sixties with COVID-19, enrolled during active disease. CDR3 protein: CASSLVASGSYNEQFF. The DNA for the CDR3 is TGTGCCAGCAGCTTAGTGGCTAGCGGGAGCTACAATGAGCAGTTCTTC. Filled out from reference TRBV7-2 and TRBJ2-1, the complete variable domain reads GAGVSQSPSNKVTEKGKDVELRCDPISGHTALYWYRQSLGQGLEFLIYFQGNSAPDKSGLPSDRFSAERTGGSVSTLTIQRTQQEDSAVYLCASSLVASGSYNEQFFGPGTRLTVL.